This TCR beta chain stems from a study of blood T cell repertoires in COVID-19. Study-wide context: Researchers got acute and convalescent COVID-19 samples from the United States, Italy and Spain. The analysed material was cDNA or gDNA that came from T cells, B-cell-depleted T cells, or PBMCs.

Original handling: Estimates of nucleated cell counts were drawn from the amplification of reference gene primers. TCRdb's table, derived via immunoSEQ multiplex PCR, lists solely in-frame clones and lacks some. Clonal size and the V and J genes are those of that table, whereas D and trimming came from the DNA. The table lists around 500,000 clones, roughly 88% of them singletons. CDR3 length: 13 residues. Germline CDR1 and CDR2: LNHDA and SQIVND (reference sequence). Trimming took off 5 bases at V and 1 base at J, with 8 bases between the two ends. This clone was counted once. The clonotype comes from a human donor in a cohort sampled during active COVID-19. The sample consisted of peripheral blood. The chain employs TRBV19 and TRBJ1-1; D is uncertain. The DNA of the CDR3 is TGTGCCAGTAGTCCTCTAGGGAACACTGAAGCTTTCTTT. Translation gives CASSPLGNTEAFF.